Below, 15 T cell receptor beta chains from the same sample are listed, as sequenced in a study of T-cell memory formation after mild COVID-19 (dated by TCRdb to about 2021). Library preparation used 5' RACE. The sequencing machine was an Illumina NovaSeq 6000. TCRdb reprocessing: public reads trimmed at Q25 with fastp, clones called with MiXCR, in-frame beta chains kept. Every CDR3 protein is listed once, alongside the most common genes and DNA of its rows. This sample lists 150,000 to 200,000 distinct CDR3 sequences; 14% were detected once. The biggest ten clones account for about 14% of the sample. Sequenced: PBMCs or a T cell subset sorted from them (not recorded which). These receptors all come from an adult woman who had mild COVID-19 (a few samples of this study predate the infection). The sample titles of this study are shuffled in the database, so cell type and time point are left out; the donor was told from shared clones.

This clonotype came up a few times. The chain couples TRBV9 to TRBJ2-1; D is uncertain. V was cut by 3 bases and J by 2 bases, with 12 bases left in between. The CDR3 is 15 residues long. Germline-derived CDR1 and CDR2 are SGDLS and YYNGEE. CDR3 in amino acids: CASSAPEPPYNEQFF. The DNA for the CDR3 is TGTGCCAGCAGCGCTCCGGAACCCCCCTACAATGAGCAGTTCTTC.

The CDR3 region has the DNA TGTGCCAGTAGCCGGGGGGTCTCTCCCTTTAATGAAAAACTGTTTTTT. Translated: CASSRGVSPFNEKLFF. V and J are TRBV19 and TRBJ1-4, with D possibly TRBD1 on 5 matching bases. CDR1 and CDR2 from the germline V gene are LNHDA and SQIVND (reference sequence). V was trimmed by 6 bases and J by 4 bases, leaving 18 bases between them. The CDR3 extends over 16 amino acids.

This clonotype has more than one count but fewer than ten. V and J are TRBV20-1 and TRBJ2-2, with D possibly matching TRBD2 (5 bases). The CDR3 loop spans 13 amino acids. Trimming left V 6 bases short and J 3 bases short, with 11 bases between. Germline V gives CDR1 DFQATT, CDR2 SNEGSKA (reference sequence). CDR3 residues: CSALDSDTGELFF. DNA for the CDR3: TGCAGTGCCCTGGACTCTGACACCGGGGAGCTGTTTTTT.

V usage is TRBV20-1 and J usage is TRBJ2-3, with 10 bases identical to TRBD2. Germline-derived CDR1 and CDR2 are DFQATT and SNEGSKA (reference sequence). The CDR3 runs 16 residues. Trimming removed 5 bases from V and 2 bases from J; junction bases left unmatched: 10. Written as DNA, the CDR3 is TGCAGTGCTTACCCCGGACTAGCGGAACTCACAGATACGCAGTATTTT. It translates to CSAYPGLAELTDTQYF.

The chain links TRBV15 to TRBJ2-3; D not resolved. Germline CDR1 is LNHNV and CDR2 is YYDKDF (reference sequence). Trimming took 5 bases from V and 0 from J, leaving 12 bases between them. CDR3 length: 15 amino acids. CDR3 sequence reads: CATSVTSFSTDTQYF. CDR3 bases: TGTGCCACCAGCGTGACCTCGTTTAGCACAGATACGCAGTATTTT.

This chain connects TRBV5-1 to TRBJ2-2; maybe TRBD1 (5 bases). The CDR3 contains 15 residues. V gave up 7 bases and J gave up 7 bases, with 20 bases separating them. CDR1 SGHRS and CDR2 YFSETQ come from the germline V gene. CDR3 region: CASSLNLGVGGELFF. The CDR3 DNA follows: TGCGCCAGCTCCTTAAATTTAGGGGTCGGCGGGGAGCTGTTTTTT.

The chain has TRBV29-1 and TRBJ1-1, with D hard to call. Germline CDR1 reads SQVTM; CDR2 reads ANQGSEA. CDR3 size: 12 residues. The V end lost 5 bases, the J end lost 7 bases, and 14 bases lay between the germline ends. DNA for the CDR3: TGCAGCGTTCACGGGAACGGGAATGAAGCTTTCTTT. Protein product: CSVHGNGNEAFF.

The CDR3 here is CASRDGMRGTEAFF. The CDR3 coding sequence is TGTGCCAGTAGGGATGGTATGAGGGGGACTGAAGCTTTCTTT. The rearrangement links TRBV19 to TRBJ1-1; a possible D gene is TRBD1 (6 bases). V lost 6 bases to trimming and J lost 5 bases, with 16 bases between them. This CDR3 region has 14 residues. Germline-derived CDR1 and CDR2 are LNHDA and SQIVND (reference sequence).

Only a few counts were recorded for this clonotype. The chain carries TRBV4-1 and TRBJ2-1, with 14 bases aligning to TRBD2. Germline-derived CDR1 and CDR2 are MGHRA and YSYEKL. The CDR3 loop spans 17 amino acids. V dropped 1 base and J dropped 1; count of bases not matched to a gene: 0. As DNA, the CDR3 is TGCGCCAGCAGCCAAGGGACTAGCGGGGGGTCCTACAATGAGCAGTTCTTC. Translating it yields CASSQGTSGGSYNEQFF.

The rearrangement links TRBV28 to TRBJ2-1; 7 bases are shared with TRBD2. After removal of 8 bases from V and 6 bases from J, the junction contained 4 bases not matched to a gene. This CDR3 has 12 amino acids. Germline CDR1 reads MDHEN; CDR2 reads SYDVKM. CDR3 protein: CASGRGFNEQFF. The CDR3 region has the DNA TGTGCCAGCGGGAGGGGTTTCAATGAGCAGTTCTTC.

The genes are TRBV24-1 and TRBJ2-2; D unresolved. The CDR3 covers 11 residues. Trimming shortened V by 6 bases and J by 5 bases, and 3 bases separated the two germline ends. CDR1 is KGHDR, CDR2 SFDVKD, per germline. The CDR3 region is CATSSTGELFF. DNA of the CDR3: TGTGCCACCAGTTCGACCGGGGAGCTGTTTTTT.

This clonotype was seen many times. The chain combines TRBV6-5 with TRBJ2-7; TRBD1 is a possible D gene (6 bases). Trimming cost V 6 bases and J 1 base, with 13 bases left between them. Germline V gene sequence: CDR1 MNHEY, CDR2 SVGAGI. CDR3 size: 14 residues. The DNA for the CDR3 is TGTGCCAGCAGCCCCGGGCAGGGGTCCTACGAGCAGTACTTC. The encoded protein is CASSPGQGSYEQYF.

The CDR3 here is CASSLGTSGNYEQYF. The CDR3 bases are TGCGCCAGCAGCCTGGGGACTAGCGGGAACTACGAGCAGTACTTC. The V and J genes are TRBV5-1 and TRBJ2-7; 13 bases fit TRBD2. The germline CDR1 and CDR2 sequences are SGHRS and YFSETQ. The CDR3 extends over 15 amino acids. The V and J ends lost 4 bases and 3 bases, in that order; junction bases with no gene match: 4.

Only a few counts were recorded for this clonotype. CDR3 protein: CASSDPDRVNTGELFF. The CDR3 coding sequence is TGTGCCAGCAGTGACCCGGACAGGGTAAACACCGGGGAGCTGTTTTTT. The chain couples TRBV2 to TRBJ2-2, with 8 bases matching TRBD1. CDR1 is SNHLY and CDR2 is FYNNEI in the germline V gene. The CDR3 extends over 16 amino acids. The junction had 5 bases not matched to a gene; V was cut back by 3 bases and J by 2 bases.

The V and J genes are TRBV12-3 or TRBV12-4 and TRBJ2-4, with TRBD2 matching 11 bases. Trimming removed 6 bases from V and 4 bases from J; junction bases left unmatched: 8. The CDR3 consists of 16 residues. CDR3 nucleotide sequence: TGTGCCAGCAGCCCTAGACGACTAGCGGGAAAAAACATTCAGTACTTC. Protein: CASSPRRLAGKNIQYF.